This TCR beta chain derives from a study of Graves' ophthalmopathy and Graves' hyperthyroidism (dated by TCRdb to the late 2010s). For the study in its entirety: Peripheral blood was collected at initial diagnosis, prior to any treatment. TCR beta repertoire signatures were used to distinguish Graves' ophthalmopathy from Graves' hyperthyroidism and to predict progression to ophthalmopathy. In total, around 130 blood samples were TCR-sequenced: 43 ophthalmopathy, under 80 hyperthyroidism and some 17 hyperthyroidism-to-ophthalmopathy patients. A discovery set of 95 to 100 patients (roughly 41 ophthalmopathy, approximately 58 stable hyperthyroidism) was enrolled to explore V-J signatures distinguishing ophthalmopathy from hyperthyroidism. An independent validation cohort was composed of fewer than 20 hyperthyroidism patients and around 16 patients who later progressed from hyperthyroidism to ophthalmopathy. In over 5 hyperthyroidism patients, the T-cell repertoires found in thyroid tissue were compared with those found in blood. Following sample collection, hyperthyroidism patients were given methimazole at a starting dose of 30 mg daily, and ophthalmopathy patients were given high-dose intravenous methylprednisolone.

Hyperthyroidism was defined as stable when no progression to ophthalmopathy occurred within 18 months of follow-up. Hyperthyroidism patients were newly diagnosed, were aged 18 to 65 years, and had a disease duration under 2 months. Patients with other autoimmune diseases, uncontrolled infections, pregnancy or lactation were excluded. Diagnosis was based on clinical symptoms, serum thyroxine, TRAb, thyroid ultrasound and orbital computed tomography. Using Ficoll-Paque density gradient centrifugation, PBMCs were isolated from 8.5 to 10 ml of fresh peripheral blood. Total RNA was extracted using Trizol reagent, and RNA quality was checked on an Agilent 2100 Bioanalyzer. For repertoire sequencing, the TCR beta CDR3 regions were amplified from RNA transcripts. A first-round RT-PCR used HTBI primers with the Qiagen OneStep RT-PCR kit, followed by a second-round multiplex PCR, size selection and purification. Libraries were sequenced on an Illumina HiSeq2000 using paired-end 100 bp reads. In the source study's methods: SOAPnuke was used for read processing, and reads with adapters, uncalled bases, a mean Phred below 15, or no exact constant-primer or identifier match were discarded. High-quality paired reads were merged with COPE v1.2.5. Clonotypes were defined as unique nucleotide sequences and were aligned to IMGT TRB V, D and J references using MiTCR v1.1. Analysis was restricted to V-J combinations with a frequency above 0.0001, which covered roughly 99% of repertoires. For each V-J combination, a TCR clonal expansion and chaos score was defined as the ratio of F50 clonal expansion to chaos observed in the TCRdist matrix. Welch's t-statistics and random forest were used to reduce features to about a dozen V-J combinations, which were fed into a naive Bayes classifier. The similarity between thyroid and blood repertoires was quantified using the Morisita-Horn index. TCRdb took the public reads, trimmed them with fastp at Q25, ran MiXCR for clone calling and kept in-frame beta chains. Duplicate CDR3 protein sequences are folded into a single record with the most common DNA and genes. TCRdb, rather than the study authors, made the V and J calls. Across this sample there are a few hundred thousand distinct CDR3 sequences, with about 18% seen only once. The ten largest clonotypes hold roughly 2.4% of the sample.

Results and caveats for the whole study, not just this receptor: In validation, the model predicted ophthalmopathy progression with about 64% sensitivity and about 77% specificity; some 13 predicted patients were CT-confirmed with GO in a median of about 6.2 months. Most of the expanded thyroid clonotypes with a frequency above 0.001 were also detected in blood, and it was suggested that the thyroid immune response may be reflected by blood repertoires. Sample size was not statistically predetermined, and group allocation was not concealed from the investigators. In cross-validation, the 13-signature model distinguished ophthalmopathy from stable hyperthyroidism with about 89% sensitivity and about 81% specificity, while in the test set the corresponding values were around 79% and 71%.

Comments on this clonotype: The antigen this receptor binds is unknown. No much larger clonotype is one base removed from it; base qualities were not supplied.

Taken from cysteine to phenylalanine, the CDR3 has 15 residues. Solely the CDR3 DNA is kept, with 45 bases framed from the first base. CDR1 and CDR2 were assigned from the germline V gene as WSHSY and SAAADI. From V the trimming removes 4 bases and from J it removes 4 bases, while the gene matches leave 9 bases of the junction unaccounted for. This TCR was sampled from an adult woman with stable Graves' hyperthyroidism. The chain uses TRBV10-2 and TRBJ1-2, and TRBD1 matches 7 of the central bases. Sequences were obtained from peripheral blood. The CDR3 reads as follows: CASSVAARGSYGYTF. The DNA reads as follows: TGCGCCAGCAGTGTAGCTGCCAGGGGGTCCTATGGCTACACCTTC.